The 22 T cell receptor beta chains given below trace back to one sample, sequenced in a study of CD8 T cells in Susac syndrome. It was with random hexamers that roughly 0.5 to 1 ug RNA was reverse transcribed. From the immunoSEQ multiplex PCR reads, TCRdb called clonotypes with MiXCR, one entry per CDR3 protein. The profile shows about 180,000 distinct CDR3 sequences, 94% of them singletons. The sequenced sample consisted of CD4+ T cells from PBMCs. These TCRs come from a human donor with Susac syndrome.

CDR3 nucleotide sequence: TGTGCCATCAGTGAGTCGTGGGCCTACGAGCAGTACTTC. Protein: CAISESWAYEQYF. The chain combines TRBV10-3 with TRBJ2-7; no firm D call. Germline CDR1 reads ENHRY; CDR2 reads SYGVKD. The germline V and J ends were trimmed by 0 bases and 2 bases, with 5 bases remaining between them. The CDR3 has 13 amino acids.

The chain has TRBV4-3 and TRBJ2-7, with a possible D match to TRBD1 (6 bases). V was clipped by 3 bases and J by 3 bases, with 15 bases between them. CDR1 is LGHNA, CDR2 YSLEER, per germline. The CDR3 runs 15 residues. CDR3 nucleotide sequence: TGCGCCAGCAGCCATCCCCGGGACATCCTCTACGAGCAGTACTTC. It encodes CASSHPRDILYEQYF.

This rearrangement joins TRBV11-2 to TRBJ2-1; the D is unclear. V was clipped by 4 bases and J by 7 bases, with 11 bases between them. CDR1 and CDR2 from the germline V gene are SGHAT and FQNNGV. This CDR3 has 13 residues. The CDR3 loop is CASSSMAGNEQFF. CDR3 bases: TGTGCCAGCAGCTCCATGGCTGGGAATGAGCAGTTCTTC.

The chain uses TRBV4-3 and TRBJ2-7; 9 nucleotides align to TRBD1. CDR3 length equals 15 residues. Germline CDR1 LGHNA, CDR2 YSLEER. V dropped 0 bases and J dropped 3; count of bases not matched to a gene: 3. Here the CDR3 DNA reads TGCGCCAGCAGCCAAGATCTGGGACAGGGCTACGAGCAGTACTTC. Encoded protein: CASSQDLGQGYEQYF.

The chain uses TRBV12-3 or TRBV12-4 and TRBJ1-4, with D possibly TRBD1 on 5 matching bases. V lost 1 base, J lost 6 bases, and 9 bases lay in between. The CDR3 spans 14 residues. The CDR3 DNA reads as TGTGCCAGCAGTTTAGAGCAGGGTGATGAAAAACTGTTTTTT. Translating gives CASSLEQGDEKLFF.

The J gene is TRBJ2-5, the V gene TRBV5-1; a weak D match, TRBD2 (5 bases). The CDR3 runs 13 residues. Germline V gene sequence: CDR1 SGHRS, CDR2 YFSETQ. The V end was cut by 0 bases, the J end by 7 bases, with 10 bases between. The chain's CDR3 is CASSLDSGGTQYF. The DNA of the CDR3 is TGCGCCAGCAGCTTGGACAGTGGAGGGACCCAGTACTTC. The full variable domain, in which reference TRBV5-1 and TRBJ2-5 provide the parts outside the CDR3, is KAGVTQTPRYLIKTRGQQVTLSCSPISGHRSVSWYQQTPGQGLQFLFEYFSETQRNKGNFPGRFSGRQFSNSRSEMNVSTLELGDSALYLCASSLDSGGTQYFGPGTRLLVL.

The chain couples TRBV2 to TRBJ1-2; D ambiguous. CDR1 and CDR2 from the germline V gene are SNHLY and FYNNEI. This CDR3 is built from 15 residues. V dropped 2 bases and J dropped 0 bases, with 10 bases sitting between them. The CDR3 nucleotides read TGTGCCAGCAGTGAAACGGCAAAAGCTAACTATGGCTACACCTTC. This codes for CASSETAKANYGYTF.

The chain employs TRBV5-4 and TRBJ2-4, with D possibly being TRBD2 (6 bases). The CDR3 totals 15 residues. Trimming left V 0 bases short and J 0 bases short, with 7 bases between. The germline V gene has CDR1 SGHNT and CDR2 YYREEE (reference sequence). CDR3 sequence reads: CASSLAGVAKNIQYF. In DNA, the CDR3 is TGTGCCAGCAGCTTGGCGGGGGTAGCCAAAAACATTCAGTACTTC.

This clonotype was picked up one time. The genes are TRBV15 and TRBJ2-5; 7 nucleotides align to TRBD1. V lost 3 bases, J lost 2 bases, and 6 bases stayed unmatched. This CDR3 has 15 amino acids. Germline V lookup: CDR1 LNHNV, CDR2 YYDKDF (reference sequence). The CDR3 sequence: CATSSIGTAQETQYF. The DNA of the CDR3 is TGTGCCACCAGCAGCATAGGGACAGCACAAGAGACCCAGTACTTC.

This clonotype was found once. This rearrangement joins TRBV21-1 to TRBJ2-5. TRBV21-1 is given as a pseudogene. The CDR3 totals 12 residues. In DNA form, the CDR3 reads TGTGCCGGAGATTTCGGGGTGGAGACCCAGTACTTC. Translation: CAGDFGVETQYF.

This chain links TRBV9 with TRBJ1-1, with 7 nucleotides matching TRBD1. The CDR3 has 15 amino acids. Germline-derived CDR1 and CDR2 are SGDLS and YYNGEE. V shed 3 bases, J shed 5 bases, and the junction held 10 bases outside the gene matches. The CDR3: CASSGGGPHWTEAFF. The CDR3 bases are TGTGCCAGCAGCGGAGGGGGCCCACATTGGACTGAAGCTTTCTTT.

This clonotype was seen a single time. The chain has TRBV30 and TRBJ2-1; D might be TRBD2 (6 bases). The germline CDR1 and CDR2 sequences are GTSNPN and SVGIG (reference sequence). Trimming took 4 bases from V and 3 from J, leaving 10 bases between them. The CDR3 is 13 amino acids. The chain's CDR3 is CAWTFGGYNEQFF. For the CDR3, the DNA is TGTGCCTGGACGTTCGGGGGCTACAATGAGCAGTTCTTC.

This rearrangement joins TRBV20-1 to TRBJ1-3, with 8 bases matching TRBD1. The CDR3 contains 14 residues. Germline V CDR1 and CDR2: DFQATT, SNEGSKA (reference sequence). V was pared by 5 bases and J by 0 bases, with 3 bases of the junction left unmatched. Written as DNA, the CDR3 is TGCAGTGCTGGACAGGGTAGCTCTGGAAACACCATATATTTT. This codes for CSAGQGSSGNTIYF.

The rearrangement joins TRBV7-2 to TRBJ2-5; 11 positions agree with TRBD1. CDR3 length: 16 amino acids. Per germline, CDR1 SGHTA and CDR2 FQGNSA. J lost 4 bases, V lost 1 base, and 5 bases had no gene match. CDR3: CASSLDGQGAGETQYF. CDR3 nucleotides: TGTGCCAGCAGCTTAGATGGACAGGGGGCGGGAGAGACCCAGTACTTC.

The chain uses TRBV5-1 and TRBJ2-1, with D tentatively TRBD1 (6 bases). The CDR3 has 13 residues. V gave up 0 bases and J gave up 6 bases, with 7 bases separating them. Germline V CDR1 and CDR2: SGHRS, YFSETQ. DNA of the CDR3: TGCGCCAGCAGCTTGGAAGGGGGCAATGAGCAGTTCTTC. This codes for CASSLEGGNEQFF.

V usage is TRBV6-2 or TRBV6-3 and J usage is TRBJ2-7; D uncertain. CDR1 and CDR2 (germline): MNHEY, SVGEGT. Trimming cost V 1 base and J 0 bases, with 7 bases left between them. The CDR3 has 14 amino acids. CDR3 amino acids: CASSYWAGSYEQYF. In DNA, the CDR3 is TGTGCCAGCAGTTACTGGGCTGGCTCCTACGAGCAGTACTTC.

The CDR3 coding sequence is TGTGCCAGCTCACCACTTAATCGGGGTACTGAAGCTTTCTTT. Translation gives CASSPLNRGTEAFF. This chain joins TRBV18 and TRBJ1-1; D ambiguous. The CDR3 has 14 amino acids. Trimming left V 1 base short and J 5 bases short, with 11 bases between. Germline V CDR1 and CDR2: KGHSH, LQKENI. The complete variable domain, with remaining parts taken from reference TRBV18 and TRBJ1-1, reads NAGVMQNPRHLVRRRGQEARLRCSPMKGHSHVYWYRQLPEEGLKFMVYLQKENIIDESGMPKERFSAEFPKEGPSILRIQQVVRGDSAAYFCASSPLNRGTEAFFGQGTRLTVV.

This clonotype was picked up a small number of times. The chain carries TRBV9 and TRBJ2-7; TRBD2 is a possible D gene (6 bases). The V gene lost 0 bases and the J gene lost 2 bases, with 12 bases spanning the gap. The CDR3 is 15 amino acids. CDR1 and CDR2 from the germline V gene are SGDLS and YYNGEE. The CDR3 here is CASSVDPSAAYEQYF. The CDR3 bases are TGTGCCAGCAGCGTAGATCCTAGCGCGGCCTACGAGCAGTACTTC.

J is TRBJ2-7 and V is TRBV20-1; the D is unclear. V gave up 4 bases and J gave up 2 bases, with 9 bases separating them. Germline-derived CDR1 and CDR2 are DFQATT and SNEGSKA (reference sequence). The CDR3 length is 12 residues. The DNA for the CDR3 is TGCAGTGCTAAGGGCAGTACCTACGAGCAGTACTTC. Translation gives CSAKGSTYEQYF.

This clonotype was seen just once. The chain combines TRBV3-1 with TRBJ2-5; D is unclear. The CDR3 is made up of 12 amino acids. V shed 0 bases and J shed 6 bases, with 5 bases lying between them. From germline, CDR1 is LGHDT and CDR2 YNNKEL (reference sequence). Here the CDR3 DNA reads TGTGCCAGCAGCCAAGATATAAAGACCCAGTACTTC. It specifies CASSQDIKTQYF.

The chain joins TRBV5-6 to TRBJ2-2; 9 bases match TRBD1. The germline CDR1 and CDR2 sequences are SGHDT and YYEEEE. V shed 0 bases, J shed 4 bases, and the junction held 4 bases outside the gene matches. The length of the CDR3 is 16 residues. CDR3 sequence (DNA): TGTGCCAGCAGCTTGGTGGGACAGGGAGGCACCGGGGAGCTGTTTTTT. This translates into CASSLVGQGGTGELFF.

A word on this clonotype: At one boundary the junction diverges from the germline segment, which might be a read error. V and J are TRBV7-2 and TRBJ2-3, with 12 nucleotides matching TRBD2. This CDR3 spans 17 amino acids. CDR1 SGHTA and CDR2 FQGNSA come from the germline V gene. CDR3 nucleotides: TGTGCCAGCAGCCTAGCCGCTAGCGGGGGGGTTACAGATACGCAGTATTTT. Translated: CASSLAASGGVTDTQYF.